This passage covers 11 T cell receptor beta chains from one sample sequenced in a study of cytomegalovirus exposure and HLA in healthy donors. The assay was immunoSEQ multiplex PCR, and TCRdb's table has in-frame clones only and misses some. The sample records over 200,000 clones, about 90% being singletons. Sequencing was carried out using PBMCs. The source of these receptors is a woman aged 25 to 45 in good health and CMV-seronegative.

This chain joins TRBV5-1 and TRBJ2-3, with D possibly TRBD1 on 6 matching bases. Germline CDR1 and CDR2: SGHRS and YFSETQ. Between the trimmed V and J ends, which lost 0 bases and 0 bases, there was a span of 8 bases. There are 15 residues in the CDR3. CDR3 region: CASSLDRASTDTQYF. The CDR3 coding sequence is TGCGCCAGCAGCTTGGACAGGGCTAGCACAGATACGCAGTATTTT. Together with reference TRBV5-1 and TRBJ2-3, the CDR3 gives the full variable domain: KAGVTQTPRYLIKTRGQQVTLSCSPISGHRSVSWYQQTPGQGLQFLFEYFSETQRNKGNFPGRFSGRQFSNSRSEMNVSTLELGDSALYLCASSLDRASTDTQYFGPGTRLTVL.

V and J are TRBV25-1 and TRBJ1-4; D not resolved. Deletions cut 2 bases from V and 8 bases from J, with 6 bases between. Germline CDR1 reads MGHDK; CDR2 reads SYGVNS. CDR3 length: 12 amino acids. The CDR3 DNA reads TGTGCCAGCAGTGAACCCGCCGAAAAACTGTTTTTT. Translation gives CASSEPAEKLFF.

The V and J genes are TRBV7-8 and TRBJ2-1; 7 bases are shared with TRBD2. Germline V gene lookup returns CDR1 SGHVS and CDR2 FQNEAQ. The CDR3 consists of 16 residues. V shed 1 base, J shed 5 bases, and the junction held 8 bases outside the gene matches. CDR3 sequence: CASSLVHGTKHNEQFF. CDR3 sequence (DNA): TGTGCCAGCAGCTTAGTGCACGGGACTAAACACAATGAGCAGTTCTTC.

The chain has TRBV6-5 and TRBJ2-2; D call uncertain. The CDR3 runs to 14 residues. CDR1 and CDR2 from the germline V gene are MNHEY and SVGAGI. Trimming cost V 8 bases and J 0 bases, with 10 bases left between them. CDR3 protein: CASYLGTNTGELFF. CDR3 nucleotide sequence: TGTGCCAGCTATCTAGGGACGAACACCGGGGAGCTGTTTTTT.

This chain links TRBV28 with TRBJ2-7; 10 bases fit TRBD2. V shed 3 bases and J 2 bases; nucleotides not matched to a gene: 7. Germline loops: CDR1 MDHEN, CDR2 SYDVKM. The CDR3 contains 16 residues. In DNA, the CDR3 is TGTGCCAGCAGTTTTGTAACTAGCGGGGCCCCCTACGAGCAGTACTTC. Its translation: CASSFVTSGAPYEQYF.

This clone was picked up a small number of times. The V and J genes are TRBV2 and TRBJ2-7; D is ambiguous. Trimming removed 8 bases at V and 1 base at J, with 9 bases between. The CDR3 sequence is 12 residues long. Germline lookup yields CDR1 SNHLY and CDR2 FYNNEI. The CDR3 region is CASATQSYEQYF. Here the CDR3 DNA reads TGTGCCAGCGCCACGCAGTCCTACGAGCAGTACTTC.

The genes are TRBV30 and TRBJ1-4; unclear D gene. The CDR3 runs 13 residues. V was trimmed by 3 bases and J by 3 bases, leaving 8 bases between them. Germline-derived CDR1 and CDR2 are GTSNPN and SVGIG (reference sequence). The CDR3 spells CAWREGANEKLFF. In DNA form, the CDR3 reads TGTGCCTGGAGGGAGGGAGCTAATGAAAAACTGTTTTTT.

V usage is TRBV10-2 and J usage is TRBJ1-1; 8 nucleotides align to TRBD1. The CDR3 consists of 17 residues. The germline gives CDR1 WSHSY, CDR2 SAAADI. Losses at the gene ends were 4 bases for V and 5 bases for J; bases not matched to a gene: 15. CDR3 sequence: CASSARTGSPRGTEAFF. The CDR3 DNA reads as TGCGCCAGCAGTGCCCGGACAGGGAGCCCCCGTGGGACTGAAGCTTTCTTT.

The chain carries TRBV6-6 and TRBJ1-3; D remains unclear. Germline V CDR1 and CDR2: MNHNY, SVGAGI (reference sequence). The length of the CDR3 is 16 residues. Trimming cost V 2 bases and J 0 bases, with 11 bases left between them. In nucleotides, the CDR3 is TGTGCCAGCAGTTACGGCCTTGGGAGCTCTGGAAACACCATATATTTT. Protein: CASSYGLGSSGNTIYF.

This clone was detected once. The chain recombines TRBV7-3 with TRBJ2-7; no reliable D call. The CDR3 sequence is 14 residues long. V was cut by 3 bases and J by 1 base, with 10 bases left in between. Germline CDR1 SGHTA, CDR2 FQGTGA. This CDR3 is CASSFVARSYEQYF. CDR3 sequence (DNA): TGTGCCAGCAGCTTCGTAGCTCGGTCCTACGAGCAGTACTTC.

The rearrangement links TRBV27 to TRBJ1-1; 8 positions agree with TRBD1. After removal of 5 bases from V and 4 bases from J, the junction contained 0 bases not matched to a gene. Germline V lookup: CDR1 MNHEY, CDR2 SMNVEV (reference sequence). The CDR3 runs to 12 residues. The CDR3 sequence is CASSTGGTEAFF. CDR3 sequence (DNA): TGTGCCAGCAGTACAGGGGGCACTGAAGCTTTCTTT.